Listed here are 3 T cell receptor beta chains from one sample, sequenced in a study of blood T cell repertoires in COVID-19 (dated by TCRdb to 2020 to 2022). Library method: the immunoSEQ multiplex PCR assay. TCRdb stores this immuneACCESS table with in-frame sequences only. Part of the clones is absent; in the studies checked, under half of the shortfall reflects unresolved V genes, and no reason is known for the rest. The table for this sample lists over 350,000 clones; 75% to 90% of them were counted only once. The top ten clones comprise almost 1.5% of the sample. Sequencing used peripheral blood. The receptors come from a young woman with active or convalescent COVID-19.

This clone was counted a single time. The gene calls are TRBV3-1 (or the pseudogene TRBV3-2) and TRBJ2-2; TRBD1 agrees at 10 bases. Losses at the gene ends were 1 base for V and 6 bases for J; bases not matched to a gene: 11. Germline CDR1 is LGHDT and CDR2 is YNNKEL (reference sequence). This CDR3 is built from 18 residues. CDR3 loop: CASSQGTGGSTLAGELFF. CDR3 DNA: TGTGCCAGCAGCCAAGGGACAGGGGGTAGTACCTTGGCCGGGGAGCTGTTTTTT.

With regard to this clone: The same CDR3 arises from other DNA sequences in this sample as well. V usage is TRBV4-1 and J usage is TRBJ1-1; weak D call: TRBD1 (6 bases). V lost 0 bases and J lost 1, with 6 bases in between. The CDR3 runs 14 residues. Germline V lookup: CDR1 MGHRA, CDR2 YSYEKL. CDR3 sequence reads: CASSQDRGNTEAFF. Written as DNA, the CDR3 is TGCGCCAGCAGCCAAGACAGGGGGAACACTGAAGCTTTCTTT.

The chain has TRBV27 and TRBJ1-4; D is possibly TRBD1 (5 bases). Trimming left V 5 bases short and J 0 bases short, with 10 bases between. Germline CDR1 reads MNHEY; CDR2 reads SMNVEV (reference sequence). CDR3 size: 15 residues. This chain's CDR3 is CASSPRQPTNEKLFF. The CDR3, as DNA: TGTGCCAGCAGTCCCAGACAGCCAACTAATGAAAAACTGTTTTTT. Based on the CDR3 plus reference TRBV27 and TRBJ1-4, the full variable domain is EAQVTQNPRYLITVTGKKLTVTCSQNMNHEYMSWYRQDPGLGLRQIYYSMNVEVTDKGDVPEGYKVSRKEKRNFPLILESPSPNQTSLYFCASSPRQPTNEKLFFGSGTQLSVL.